The entry below describes one TCR beta chain. The identical CDR3 is also encoded by other nucleotide sequences in the sample. The V and J ends lost 1 base and 2 bases respectively, with 7 bases between them. Germline assignment: CDR1 SGHRS and CDR2 YFSETQ. This CDR3 has 14 amino acids. Profiling relied on immunoSEQ multiplex PCR, and the TCRdb table lists in-frame clones only, not all of them. This sample has about 170,000 clones; around four fifths occur once, and the top ten carry roughly 8.4%. The Seattle site enrolled patients during active infection and followed them longitudinally. These data are taken from a study of blood T cell repertoires in COVID-19. Study information: There were acute and convalescent COVID-19 samples, and they came from the United States, Italy and Spain.

The sequence derives from a woman older than 75 with COVID-19, enrolled during active disease. This chain uses TRBV5-1 with TRBJ1-3; D is unclear. The specimen was peripheral blood. The DNA of the CDR3 is TGCGCCAGCAGCTTGACGGGAACTGGAAACACCATATATTTT. Translation gives CASSLTGTGNTIYF.